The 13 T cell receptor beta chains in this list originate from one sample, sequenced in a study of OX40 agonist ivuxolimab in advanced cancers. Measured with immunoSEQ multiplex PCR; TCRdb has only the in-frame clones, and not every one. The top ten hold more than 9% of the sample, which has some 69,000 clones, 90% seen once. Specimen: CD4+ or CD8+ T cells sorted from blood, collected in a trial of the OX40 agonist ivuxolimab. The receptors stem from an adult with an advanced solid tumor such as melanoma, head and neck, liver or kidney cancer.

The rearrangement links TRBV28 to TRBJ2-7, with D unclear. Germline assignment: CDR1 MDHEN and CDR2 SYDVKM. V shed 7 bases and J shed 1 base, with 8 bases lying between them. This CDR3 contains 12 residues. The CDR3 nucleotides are TGTGCCAGCAATACCGTTTCCTACGAGCAGTACTTC. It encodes CASNTVSYEQYF.

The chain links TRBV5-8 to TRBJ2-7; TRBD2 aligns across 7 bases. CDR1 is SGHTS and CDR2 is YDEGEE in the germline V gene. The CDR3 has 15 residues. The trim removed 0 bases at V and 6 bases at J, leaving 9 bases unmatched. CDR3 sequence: CASSLVAGAFGEQYF. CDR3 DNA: TGTGCCAGCAGCTTGGTGGCGGGAGCTTTCGGCGAGCAGTACTTC. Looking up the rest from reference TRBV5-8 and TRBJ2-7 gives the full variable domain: EAGVTQSPTHLIKTRGQQATLRCSPISGHTSVYWYQQALGLGLQFLLWYDEGEERNRGNFPPRFSGRQFPNYSSELNVNALELEDSALYLCASSLVAGAFGEQYFGPGTRLTVT.

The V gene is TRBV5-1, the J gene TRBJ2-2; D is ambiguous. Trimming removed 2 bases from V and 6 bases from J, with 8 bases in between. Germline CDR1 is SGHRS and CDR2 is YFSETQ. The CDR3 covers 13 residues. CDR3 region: CASSFPVAGELFF. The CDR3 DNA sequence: TGCGCCAGCAGCTTTCCGGTTGCCGGGGAGCTGTTTTTT.

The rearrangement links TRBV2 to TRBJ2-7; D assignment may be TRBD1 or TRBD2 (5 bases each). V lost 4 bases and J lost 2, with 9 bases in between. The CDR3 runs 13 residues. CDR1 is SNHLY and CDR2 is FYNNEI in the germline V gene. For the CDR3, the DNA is TGTGCCAGCAGTGGGGGACGCACCTACGAGCAGTACTTC. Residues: CASSGGRTYEQYF. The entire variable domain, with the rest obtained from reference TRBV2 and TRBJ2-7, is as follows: EPEVTQTPSHQVTQMGQEVILRCVPISNHLYFYWYRQILGQKVEFLVSFYNNEISEKSEIFDDQFSVERPDGSNFTLKIRSTKLEDSAMYFCASSGGRTYEQYFGPGTRLTVT.

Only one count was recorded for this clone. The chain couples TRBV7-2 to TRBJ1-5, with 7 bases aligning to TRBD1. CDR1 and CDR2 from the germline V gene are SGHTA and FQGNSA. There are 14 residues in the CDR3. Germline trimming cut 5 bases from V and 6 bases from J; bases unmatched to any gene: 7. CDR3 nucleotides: TGTGCCAGCAGCAACGGGACAGCAATTCAGCCCCAGCATTTT. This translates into CASSNGTAIQPQHF.

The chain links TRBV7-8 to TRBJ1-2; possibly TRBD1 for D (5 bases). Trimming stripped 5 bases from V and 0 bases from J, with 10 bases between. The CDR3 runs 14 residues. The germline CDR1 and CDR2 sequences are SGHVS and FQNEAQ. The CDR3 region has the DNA TGTGCCAGCAGCAAACTGACAGCTAACTATGGCTACACCTTC. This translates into CASSKLTANYGYTF.

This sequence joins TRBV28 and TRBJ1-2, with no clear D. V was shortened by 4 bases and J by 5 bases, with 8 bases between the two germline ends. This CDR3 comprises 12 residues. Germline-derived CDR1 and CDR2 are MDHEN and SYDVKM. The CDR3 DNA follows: TGTGCCAGCAGTTCTGGGTCTTATGGCTACACCTTC. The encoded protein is CASSSGSYGYTF.

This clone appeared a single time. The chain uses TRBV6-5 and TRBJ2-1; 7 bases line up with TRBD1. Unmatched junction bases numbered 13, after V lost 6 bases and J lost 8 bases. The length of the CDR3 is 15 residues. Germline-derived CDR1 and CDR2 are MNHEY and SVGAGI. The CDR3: CASRGTALLYHEQFF. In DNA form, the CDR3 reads TGTGCCAGCAGGGGGACAGCTTTACTTTACCATGAGCAGTTCTTC.

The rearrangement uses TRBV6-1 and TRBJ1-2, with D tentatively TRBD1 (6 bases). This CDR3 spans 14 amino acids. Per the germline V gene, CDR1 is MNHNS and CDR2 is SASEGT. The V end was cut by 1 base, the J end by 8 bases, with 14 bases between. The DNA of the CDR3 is TGTGCCAGCAGTGAAGGGACAGCTCGATGGGGCTACACCTTC. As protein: CASSEGTARWGYTF.

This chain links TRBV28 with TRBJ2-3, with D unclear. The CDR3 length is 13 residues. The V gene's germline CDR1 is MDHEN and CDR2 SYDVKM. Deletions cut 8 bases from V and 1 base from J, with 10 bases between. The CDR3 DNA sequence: TGTGCCAGCGGGATAGCCGGCACAGATACGCAGTATTTT. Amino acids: CASGIAGTDTQYF.

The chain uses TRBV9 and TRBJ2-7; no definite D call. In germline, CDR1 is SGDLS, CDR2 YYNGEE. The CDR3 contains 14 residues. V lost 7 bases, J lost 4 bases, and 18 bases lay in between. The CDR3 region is CASGPGGMAYEQYF. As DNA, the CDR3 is TGTGCCAGCGGCCCCGGTGGGATGGCGTACGAGCAGTACTTC. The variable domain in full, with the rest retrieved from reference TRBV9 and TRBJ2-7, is DSGVTQTPKHLITATGQRVTLRCSPRSGDLSVYWYQQSLDQGLQFLIQYYNGEERAKGNILERFSAQQFPDLHSELNLSSLELGDSALYFCASGPGGMAYEQYFGPGTRLTVT.

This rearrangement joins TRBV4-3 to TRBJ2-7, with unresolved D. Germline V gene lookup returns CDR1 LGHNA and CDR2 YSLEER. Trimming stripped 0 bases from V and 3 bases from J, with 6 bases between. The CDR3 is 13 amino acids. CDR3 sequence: CASSQDMVYEQYF. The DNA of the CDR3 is TGCGCCAGCAGCCAAGATATGGTCTACGAGCAGTACTTC.

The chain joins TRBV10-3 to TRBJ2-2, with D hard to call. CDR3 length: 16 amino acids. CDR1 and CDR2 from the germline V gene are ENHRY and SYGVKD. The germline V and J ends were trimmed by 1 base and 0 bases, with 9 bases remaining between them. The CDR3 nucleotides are TGTGCCATCAGTGAGTTGGTTGATTCGAACACCGGGGAGCTGTTTTTT. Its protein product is CAISELVDSNTGELFF.